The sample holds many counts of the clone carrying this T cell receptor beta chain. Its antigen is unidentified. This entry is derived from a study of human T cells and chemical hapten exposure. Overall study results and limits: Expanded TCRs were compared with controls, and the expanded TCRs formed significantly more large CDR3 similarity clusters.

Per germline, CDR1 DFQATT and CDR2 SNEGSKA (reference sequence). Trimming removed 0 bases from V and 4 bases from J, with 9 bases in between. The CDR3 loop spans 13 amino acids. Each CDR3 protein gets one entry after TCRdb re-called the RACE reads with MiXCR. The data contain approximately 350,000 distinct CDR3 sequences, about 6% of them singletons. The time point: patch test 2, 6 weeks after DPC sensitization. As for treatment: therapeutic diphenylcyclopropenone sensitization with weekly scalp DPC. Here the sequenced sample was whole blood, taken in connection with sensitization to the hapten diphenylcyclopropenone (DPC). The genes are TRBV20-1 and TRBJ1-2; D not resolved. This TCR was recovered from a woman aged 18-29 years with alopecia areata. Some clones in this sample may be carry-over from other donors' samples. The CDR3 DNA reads TGCAGTGCTAGAGATACCGTGGGCTATGGCTACACCTTC. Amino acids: CSARDTVGYGYTF.